This T cell receptor beta chain appears in the sequencing data of a study of T cell changes during pregnancy in multiple sclerosis. In germline, CDR1 is SNHLY, CDR2 FYNNEI. This CDR3 has 15 residues. V was trimmed by 6 bases and J by 1 base, leaving 15 bases between them. The method was immunoSEQ multiplex PCR; TCRdb's version includes in-frame clones alone and lacks a portion of them. Of roughly 41,000 clones listed, approximately 90% are singletons. The sequence was collected from a female donor with multiple sclerosis, enrolled in a pregnancy study. J is TRBJ1-1 and V is TRBV2; a weak D match, TRBD1 (5 bases). The material sequenced was CD8+ T cells from peripheral blood mononuclear cells, taken in the third trimester of pregnancy. CDR3 region: CASRVGGNKNTEAFF. The CDR3 DNA reads TGTGCCAGCAGGGTCGGGGGGAACAAGAACACTGAAGCTTTCTTT.